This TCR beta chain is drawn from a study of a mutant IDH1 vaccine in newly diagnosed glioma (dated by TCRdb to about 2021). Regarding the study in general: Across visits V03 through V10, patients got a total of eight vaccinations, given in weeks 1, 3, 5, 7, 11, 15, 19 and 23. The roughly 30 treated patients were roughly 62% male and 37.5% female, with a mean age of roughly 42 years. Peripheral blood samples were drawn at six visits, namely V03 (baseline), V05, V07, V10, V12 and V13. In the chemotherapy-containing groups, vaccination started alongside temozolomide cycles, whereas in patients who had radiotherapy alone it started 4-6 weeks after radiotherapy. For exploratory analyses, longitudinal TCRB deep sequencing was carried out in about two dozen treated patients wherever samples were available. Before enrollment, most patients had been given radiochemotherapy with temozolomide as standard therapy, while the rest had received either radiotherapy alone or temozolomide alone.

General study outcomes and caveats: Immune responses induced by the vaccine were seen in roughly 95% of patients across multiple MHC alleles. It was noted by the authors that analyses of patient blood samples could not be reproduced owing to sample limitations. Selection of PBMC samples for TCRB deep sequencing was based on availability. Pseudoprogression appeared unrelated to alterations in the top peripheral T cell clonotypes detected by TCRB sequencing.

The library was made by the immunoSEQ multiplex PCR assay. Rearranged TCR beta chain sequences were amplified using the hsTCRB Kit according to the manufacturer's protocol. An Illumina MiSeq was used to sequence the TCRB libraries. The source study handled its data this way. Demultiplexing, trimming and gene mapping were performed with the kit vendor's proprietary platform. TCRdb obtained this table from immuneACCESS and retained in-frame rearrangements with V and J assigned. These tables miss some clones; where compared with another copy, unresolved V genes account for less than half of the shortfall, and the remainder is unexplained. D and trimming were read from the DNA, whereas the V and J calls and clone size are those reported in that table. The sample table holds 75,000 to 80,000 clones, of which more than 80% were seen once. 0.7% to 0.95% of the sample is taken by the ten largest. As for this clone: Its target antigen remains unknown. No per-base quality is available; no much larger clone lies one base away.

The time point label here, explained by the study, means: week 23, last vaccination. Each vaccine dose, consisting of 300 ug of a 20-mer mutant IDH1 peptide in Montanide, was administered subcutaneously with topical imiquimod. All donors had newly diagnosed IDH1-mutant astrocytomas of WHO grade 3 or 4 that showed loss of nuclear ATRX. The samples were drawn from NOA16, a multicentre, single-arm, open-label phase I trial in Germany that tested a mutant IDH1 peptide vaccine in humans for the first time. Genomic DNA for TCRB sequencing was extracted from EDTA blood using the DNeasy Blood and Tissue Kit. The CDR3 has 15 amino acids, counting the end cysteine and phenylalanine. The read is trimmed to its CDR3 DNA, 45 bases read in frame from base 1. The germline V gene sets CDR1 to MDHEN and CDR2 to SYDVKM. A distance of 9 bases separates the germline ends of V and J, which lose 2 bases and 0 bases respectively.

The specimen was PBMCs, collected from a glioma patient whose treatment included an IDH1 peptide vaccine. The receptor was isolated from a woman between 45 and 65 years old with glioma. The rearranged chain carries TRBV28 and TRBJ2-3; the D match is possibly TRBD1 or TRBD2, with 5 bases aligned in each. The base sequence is TGTGCCAGCAGTTTAACGAGGGGTAGCACAGATACGCAGTATTTT. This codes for CASSLTRGSTDTQYF.